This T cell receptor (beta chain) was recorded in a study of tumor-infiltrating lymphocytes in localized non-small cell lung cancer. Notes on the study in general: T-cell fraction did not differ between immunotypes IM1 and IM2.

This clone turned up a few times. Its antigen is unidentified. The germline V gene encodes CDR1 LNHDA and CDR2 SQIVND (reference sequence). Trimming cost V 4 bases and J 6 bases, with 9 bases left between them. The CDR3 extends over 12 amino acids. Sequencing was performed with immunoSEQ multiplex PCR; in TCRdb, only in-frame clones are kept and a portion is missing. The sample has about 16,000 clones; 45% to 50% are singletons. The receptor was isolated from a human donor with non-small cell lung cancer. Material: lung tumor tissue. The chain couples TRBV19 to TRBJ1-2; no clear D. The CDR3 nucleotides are TGTGCCAGTAGTACCCGGACTCATGGCTACACCTTC. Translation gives CASSTRTHGYTF.